This record looks at one TCR beta chain sequence and its context. Its antigen is undetermined. This sample's RNA came from whole unsorted tissue. The data stem from a study of tumor and adjacent non-tumor tissue in lung cancer. Regarding the study as a whole: Shorter survival was associated with higher TCR diversity in tumors.

This CDR3 is 17 amino acids long. Three rounds of nested PCR, following a modified ARM-PCR protocol, produced the TCRbeta library. Each CDR3 protein gets one entry after TCRdb re-called the multiplex PCR reads with MiXCR. The sample lists 60,000 to 90,000 distinct CDR3 sequences; 77% were seen once. This receptor was taken from a woman in her fifties or sixties with non-small cell lung cancer. Input material: lung tumor tissue. The rearrangement uses TRBV21-1 and TRBJ2-3; the DNA was not compared with TRBD2, the D call given in the table. TRBV21-1 corresponds to a pseudogene. The CDR3 region is CASSGRELAGHTDTQYF. CDR3 coding DNA: TGTGCCAGCAGCGGACGTGAACTAGCGGGGCACACAGATACGCAGTATTTT.